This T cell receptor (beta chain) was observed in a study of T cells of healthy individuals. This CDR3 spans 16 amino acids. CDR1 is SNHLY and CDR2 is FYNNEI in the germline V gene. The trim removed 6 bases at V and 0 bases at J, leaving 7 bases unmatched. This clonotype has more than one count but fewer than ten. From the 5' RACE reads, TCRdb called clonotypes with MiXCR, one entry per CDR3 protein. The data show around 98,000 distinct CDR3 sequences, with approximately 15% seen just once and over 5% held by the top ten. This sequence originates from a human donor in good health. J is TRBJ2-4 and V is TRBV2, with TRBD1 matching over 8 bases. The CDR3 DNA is TGTGCCAGCAGGGGGACAGGAAACCTAGCCAAAAACATTCAGTACTTC. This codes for CASRGTGNLAKNIQYF.